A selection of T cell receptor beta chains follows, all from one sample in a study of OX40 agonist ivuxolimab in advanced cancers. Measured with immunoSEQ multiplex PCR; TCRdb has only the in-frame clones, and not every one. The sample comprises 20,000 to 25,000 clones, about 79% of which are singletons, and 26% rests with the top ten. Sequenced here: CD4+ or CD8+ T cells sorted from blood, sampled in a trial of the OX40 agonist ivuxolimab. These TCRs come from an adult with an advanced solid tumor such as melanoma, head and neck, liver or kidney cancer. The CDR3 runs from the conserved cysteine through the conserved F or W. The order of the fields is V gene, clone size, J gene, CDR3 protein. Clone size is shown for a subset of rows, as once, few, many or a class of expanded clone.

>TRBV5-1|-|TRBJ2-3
CASSLELAAEDTQYF
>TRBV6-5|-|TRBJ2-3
CASSYSPVDTQYF
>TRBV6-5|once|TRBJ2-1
CASSYSMAAGEQFF
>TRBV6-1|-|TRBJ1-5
CASSETGGSSQPQHF
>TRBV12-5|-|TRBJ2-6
CASGSTGATGANVLTF
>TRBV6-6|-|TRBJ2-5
CASSYPAGIGETQYF
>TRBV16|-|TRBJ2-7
CASSQSVGGSYEQYF
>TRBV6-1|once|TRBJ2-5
CASSGPQGAETQYF
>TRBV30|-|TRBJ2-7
CAWTPGTGYEQYF
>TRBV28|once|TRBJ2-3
CASSLDRLAGSTDTQYF
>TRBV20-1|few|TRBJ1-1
CSAWVSTEAFF
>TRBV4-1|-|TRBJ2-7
CASSQVGPQGQYF
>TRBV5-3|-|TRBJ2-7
CASRPGVGTGLEQYF
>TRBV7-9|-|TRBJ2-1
CADGEFANEQFF
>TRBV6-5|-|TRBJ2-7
CASSSWGTSQAYEQYF
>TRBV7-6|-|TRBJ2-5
CASKKTTSGSGETQYF
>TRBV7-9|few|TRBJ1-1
CASSLDGGYTEAFF
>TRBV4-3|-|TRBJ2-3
CASSQDRGDTQYF
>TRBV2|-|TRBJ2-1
CASSEAGSDEQFF
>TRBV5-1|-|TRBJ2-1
CASSLEGAGRYNEQFF
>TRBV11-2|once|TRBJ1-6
CASSLLGRALHF
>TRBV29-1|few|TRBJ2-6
CSVLGTANVLTF
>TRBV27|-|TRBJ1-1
CASSSGGTEAFF
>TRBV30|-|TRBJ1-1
CAWSYGGEGEAFF
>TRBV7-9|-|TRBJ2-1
CASSFRDYSYNEQFF
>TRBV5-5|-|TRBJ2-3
CASSLVWPSGGVTDTQYF
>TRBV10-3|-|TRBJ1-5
CAISELGIDSNQPQHF
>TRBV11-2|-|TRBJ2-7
CASSLGTSGSVGDEQYF
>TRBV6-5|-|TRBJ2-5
CASSYGTEGTQYF
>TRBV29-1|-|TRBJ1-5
CSVGATGDQPQHF
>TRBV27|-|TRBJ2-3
CASRLAATDTQYF
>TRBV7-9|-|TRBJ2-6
CASSLVGQGANVLTF
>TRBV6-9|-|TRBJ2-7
CASSFAWDYEQYF
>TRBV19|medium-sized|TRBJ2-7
CASSIVGGDEQYF
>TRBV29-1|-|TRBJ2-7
CSVEDSLGGREQYF
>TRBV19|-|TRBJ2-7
CASSILAGGAYEQYF
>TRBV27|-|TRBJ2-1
CASGQGLFNEQFF